This T cell receptor beta chain was found in a study of blood T cell repertoires in COVID-19. The overall study: Sites across the United States, Italy and Spain contributed samples from acute and convalescent COVID-19.

V lost 6 bases and J lost 10; bases outside the gene matches: 11. CDR1 MDHEN and CDR2 SYDVKM come from the germline V gene. This CDR3 is 15 amino acids long. The protocol was immunoSEQ multiplex PCR, while the TCRdb copy is restricted to in-frame clones and leaves out a portion. The sample has under 200,000 clones; 80% to 85% are singletons. This chain uses TRBV28 with TRBJ1-6; 8 bases are shared with TRBD1. Sequencing input: peripheral blood. This TCR derives from a man younger than 30 with active or convalescent COVID-19. The CDR3 region is CASSADRGGGSPLHF. Here the CDR3 DNA reads TGTGCCAGCAGCGCAGACAGGGGAGGGGGGTCACCCCTCCACTTT.